This T cell receptor (beta chain) was captured in a study of early T cells in non-severe SARS-CoV-2 infection. This CDR3 spans 14 amino acids. Individual cDNA molecules were tagged with unique molecular identifiers, the study reported. Each CDR3 protein gets one entry after TCRdb re-called the 5' RACE reads with MiXCR. This table holds approximately 65,000 distinct CDR3 sequences, about an eighth found once. The chain employs TRBV21-1 and TRBJ1-2. TRBV21-1 is labeled a pseudogene. The clonotype originates from an adult who was a healthcare worker with PCR-confirmed SARS-CoV-2 infection or an uninfected control (not recorded which). Sequencing used whole blood. CDR3 nucleotide sequence: TGTGCCAGCAGAACTAGGACGGCCAACTATGGCTACACCTTC. Translation gives CASRTRTANYGYTF.